This TCR beta chain is drawn from a study of blood T cell repertoires in COVID-19. On the study more broadly: Acute and convalescent COVID-19 samples came from the United States, Italy and Spain. PBMCs, B-cell-depleted T cells, or T cells provided the cDNA or gDNA that made up the material.

As processed by the authors: Estimation of nucleated cell counts relied on the amplification of reference gene primers. Some clones are missing from TCRdb's copy, which holds only in-frame ones; the method was immunoSEQ multiplex PCR. From that table come the V and J calls and clone size; the DNA was used to work out D and trimming. Here the sample spans tens of thousands of clones, 82% being singletons. The CDR3 consists of 15 residues. CDR1 is MDHEN and CDR2 is SYDVKM in the germline V gene. Trimming left V 7 bases short and J 2 bases short, with 18 bases between. The sequenced material came from peripheral blood. This TCR was sampled from a woman aged 80 or older with acute or convalescent COVID-19. The genes are TRBV28 and TRBJ2-7; D is unresolved. The CDR3 spells CASTAEVVSPYEQYF. The CDR3 nucleotides read TGTGCCAGCACCGCCGAAGTAGTGAGTCCCTACGAGCAGTACTTC.